Presented here are 11 T cell receptor beta chains from one specimen sequenced in a study of blood T cells in healthy people across ages. Primed by a sample-barcoded 5' primer and a J-beta primer mix, a second PCR proceeded for about 6 to 12 cycles. TCRdb itself ran the 5' RACE reads through MiXCR, one entry per CDR3 protein. The table has more than 800,000 distinct CDR3 sequences, 29% seen once. The sequencing sample was made of blood. These TCRs come from a woman older than 75 in good health.

The rearrangement links TRBV12-3 or TRBV12-4 to TRBJ2-5, with D perhaps matching TRBD2 (5 bases). The tail of the sequence fits TRBJ2-7 better, so the J call may be wrong. This CDR3 contains 14 residues. The DNA for the CDR3 is TGTGCCAGCAGTTTACTACGGGGAACCTACGAGCAGTACTTC. Translated, it gives CASSLLRGTYEQYF.

As concerns this clonotype: A much bigger clone sits one base away, suggesting this may be a read error. The V and J genes are TRBV20-1 and TRBJ2-7; D is perhaps TRBD2 (6 bases). The CDR3 runs to 13 residues. Germline V gene sequence: CDR1 DFQATT, CDR2 SNEGSKA (reference sequence). V was trimmed by 6 bases and J by 7 bases, leaving 19 bases between them. This CDR3 is CSARRVTYNEQYF. The CDR3 coding sequence is TGCAGTGCAAGGAGGGTTACCTACAATGAGCAGTACTTC.

This clonotype was seen a few times. The chain recombines TRBV7-2 with TRBJ1-2; D remains ambiguous. V lost 6 bases and J 4 bases, leaving 9 bases between the germline ends. Germline CDR1 SGHTA, CDR2 FQGNSA. The CDR3 runs to 12 residues. CDR3 in amino acids: CASSRYVYGYTF. CDR3 in DNA: TGTGCCAGCAGTCGGTACGTCTATGGCTACACCTTC.

This clonotype has more than one count but fewer than ten. The CDR3 region has the DNA TGTGCCAGCTCACCACCGGAGGGCACCCGGAACACTGAAGCTTTCTTT. It is translated as CASSPPEGTRNTEAFF. The rearrangement uses TRBV18 and TRBJ1-1; no firm D call. Germline V gene sequence: CDR1 KGHSH, CDR2 LQKENI. V was shortened by 0 bases and J by 1 base, with 12 bases between the two germline ends. This CDR3 is built from 16 residues.

The chain has TRBV5-5 and TRBJ2-2; TRBD2 matches 16 bases. This CDR3 has 19 residues. Germline V gene lookup returns CDR1 SGHKS and CDR2 YYEKEE (reference sequence). V dropped 5 bases and J dropped 4; count of bases not matched to a gene: 11. The CDR3 loop reads CASRRPGLAGGWGTGELFF. CDR3 nucleotide sequence: TGTGCCAGCAGAAGACCGGGACTAGCGGGGGGGTGGGGCACCGGGGAGCTGTTTTTT.

This clonotype was seen more than once but under ten times. The rearrangement links TRBV3-1 to TRBJ2-7, with TRBD2 matching 12 bases. Germline CDR1 LGHDT, CDR2 YNNKEL (reference sequence). The CDR3 is made up of 15 amino acids. V dropped 1 base and J dropped 3; count of bases not matched to a gene: 1. The CDR3 is CASSQGTSGIYEQYF. CDR3 bases: TGTGCCAGCAGCCAAGGGACTAGCGGGATCTACGAGCAGTACTTC.

The V and J genes are TRBV6-6 and TRBJ2-1, with a tentative D call TRBD1 (6 bases). This CDR3 is built from 16 residues. Between the trimmed V and J ends, which lost 0 bases and 2 bases, there was a span of 11 bases. Germline V gene sequence: CDR1 MNHNY, CDR2 SVGAGI (reference sequence). In DNA, the CDR3 is TGTGCCAGCAGTTACTCTGGGGGCTCTACCTACAATGAGCAGTTCTTC. Protein: CASSYSGGSTYNEQFF.

This rearrangement joins TRBV20-1 to TRBJ1-3; D might be TRBD1 (6 bases). Germline-derived CDR1 and CDR2 are DFQATT and SNEGSKA (reference sequence). The CDR3 extends over 16 amino acids. V lost 1 base, J lost 0 bases, and 13 bases lay in between. The CDR3 reads CSARGRGRASGNTIYF. The CDR3 DNA is TGCAGTGCTAGAGGCAGGGGTAGGGCCTCTGGAAACACCATATATTTT.

This clonotype was counted ten times or more. The V gene is TRBV7-2, the J gene TRBJ2-1, with TRBD2 matching 11 bases. The CDR3 loop spans 15 amino acids. Trimming at V came to 1 base and at J to 6 bases, leaving 2 bases not matched to a gene. The germline gives CDR1 SGHTA, CDR2 FQGNSA. The CDR3 reads CASSLGGTSGNEQFF. CDR3 DNA: TGTGCCAGCAGCTTAGGGGGGACTAGCGGCAATGAGCAGTTCTTC.

As regards this clonotype: Compared with germline, one end of the junction differs, possibly owing to a read error. The chain uses TRBV6-2 or TRBV6-3 and TRBJ1-5, with 12 bases fitting TRBD1. CDR3 length equals 16 residues. CDR1 is MNHEY and CDR2 is SVGEGT in the germline V gene. For the CDR3, the DNA is TGTGCCGGCAGCCCGGGGACAGGGGGCTCTTCTTGGCCCCAGCATTTT. Protein product: CAGSPGTGGSSWPQHF.

As regards this clonotype: This could be a read error, since a much larger clone is one nucleotide away. The chain uses TRBV29-1 and TRBJ2-7; D not resolved. Germline assignment: CDR1 SQVTM and CDR2 ANQGSEA. Trimming shortened V by 0 bases and J by 7 bases, and 13 bases separated the two germline ends. The CDR3 runs to 13 residues. CDR3 DNA: TGCAGCGTTGAAGATGGTAAGAACAATGAGCAGTACTTC. It is translated as CSVEDGKNNEQYF.